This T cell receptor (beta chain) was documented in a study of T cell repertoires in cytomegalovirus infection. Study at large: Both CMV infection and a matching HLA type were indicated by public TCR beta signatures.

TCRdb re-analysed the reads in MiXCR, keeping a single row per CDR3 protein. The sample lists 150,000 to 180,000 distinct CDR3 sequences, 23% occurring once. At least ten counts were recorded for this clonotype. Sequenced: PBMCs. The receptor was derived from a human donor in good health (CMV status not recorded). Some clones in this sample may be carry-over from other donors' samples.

The CDR3 region is CAIGALAGSYNEQFF. In nucleotides, the CDR3 is TGTGCCATAGGGGCGCTAGCGGGATCCTACAATGAGCAGTTCTTC. The chain is built from TRBV7-2 and TRBJ2-1; 9 bases agree with TRBD2. The CDR3 extends over 15 amino acids. Unmatched junction bases numbered 8, after V lost 10 bases and J lost 1 base. Germline V gene lookup returns CDR1 SGHTA and CDR2 FQGNSA.